The clone carrying this TCR beta chain has more than one count but fewer than ten. The antigen is not known. This sample stems from a study of cytomegalovirus exposure and HLA in healthy donors. Study summary: A subsequent analysis stated that the 100 to 150 validation repertoires were run on the same platform as the roughly 710 first-cohort repertoires.

The CDR3 is 14 amino acids. Trimming cost V 3 bases and J 6 bases, with 16 bases left between them. Germline lookup yields CDR1 SGHRS and CDR2 YFSETQ. Findings and caveats of the study: The authors listed 150 or so TCR beta chains as cytomegalovirus-associated. It was reported that the classifier diagnosed cytomegalovirus status with high specificity and sensitivity in both the original and validation cohorts.

It was the approximately 130-subject validation cohort, separate from the roughly 700-subject first cohort, to which the donors belonged. The method was immunoSEQ multiplex PCR; TCRdb's version includes in-frame clones alone and lacks a portion of them. The sample shows under 100,000 clones, about 96% of them seen only once. This receptor was identified in a man in his late teens or twenties in good health and CMV-seronegative. The specimen sequenced was PBMCs. The chain employs TRBV5-1 and TRBJ2-7; TRBD1 might be the D (5 bases). CDR3 protein: CASSSDLTDGEQYF. The DNA for the CDR3 is TGCGCCAGCAGCTCGGACCTGACAGATGGCGAGCAGTACTTC.